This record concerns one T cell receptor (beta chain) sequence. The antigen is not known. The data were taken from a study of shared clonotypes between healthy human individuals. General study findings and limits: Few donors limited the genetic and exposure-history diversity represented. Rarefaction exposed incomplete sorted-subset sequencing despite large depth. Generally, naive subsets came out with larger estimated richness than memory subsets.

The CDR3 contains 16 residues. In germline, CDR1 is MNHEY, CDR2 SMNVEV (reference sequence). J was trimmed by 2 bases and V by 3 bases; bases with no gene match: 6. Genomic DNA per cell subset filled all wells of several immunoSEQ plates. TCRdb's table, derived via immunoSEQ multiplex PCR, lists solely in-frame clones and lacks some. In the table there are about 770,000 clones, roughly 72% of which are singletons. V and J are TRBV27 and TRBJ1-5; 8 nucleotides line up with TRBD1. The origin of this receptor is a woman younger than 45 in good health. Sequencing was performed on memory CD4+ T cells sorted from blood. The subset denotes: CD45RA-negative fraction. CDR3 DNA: TGTGCCAGCAGTTTGGACAGGGTTTCCGGCAATCAGCCCCAGCATTTT. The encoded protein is CASSLDRVSGNQPQHF.